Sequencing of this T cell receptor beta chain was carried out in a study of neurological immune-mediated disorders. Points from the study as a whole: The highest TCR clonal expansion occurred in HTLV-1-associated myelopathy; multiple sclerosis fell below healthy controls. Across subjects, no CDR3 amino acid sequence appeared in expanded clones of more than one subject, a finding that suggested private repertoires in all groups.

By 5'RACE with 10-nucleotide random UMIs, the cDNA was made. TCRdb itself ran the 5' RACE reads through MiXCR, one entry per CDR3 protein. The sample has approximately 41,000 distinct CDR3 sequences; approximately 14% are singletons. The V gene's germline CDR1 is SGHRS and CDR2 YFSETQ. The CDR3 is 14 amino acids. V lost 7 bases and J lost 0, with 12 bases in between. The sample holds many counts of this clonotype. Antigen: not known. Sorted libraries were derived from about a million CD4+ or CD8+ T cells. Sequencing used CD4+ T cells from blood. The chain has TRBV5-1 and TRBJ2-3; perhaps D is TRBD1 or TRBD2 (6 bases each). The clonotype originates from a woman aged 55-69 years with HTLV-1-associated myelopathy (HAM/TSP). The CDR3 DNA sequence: TGCGCCAGCCATTGGGGGGCTAGCACAGATACGCAGTATTTT. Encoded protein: CASHWGASTDTQYF.